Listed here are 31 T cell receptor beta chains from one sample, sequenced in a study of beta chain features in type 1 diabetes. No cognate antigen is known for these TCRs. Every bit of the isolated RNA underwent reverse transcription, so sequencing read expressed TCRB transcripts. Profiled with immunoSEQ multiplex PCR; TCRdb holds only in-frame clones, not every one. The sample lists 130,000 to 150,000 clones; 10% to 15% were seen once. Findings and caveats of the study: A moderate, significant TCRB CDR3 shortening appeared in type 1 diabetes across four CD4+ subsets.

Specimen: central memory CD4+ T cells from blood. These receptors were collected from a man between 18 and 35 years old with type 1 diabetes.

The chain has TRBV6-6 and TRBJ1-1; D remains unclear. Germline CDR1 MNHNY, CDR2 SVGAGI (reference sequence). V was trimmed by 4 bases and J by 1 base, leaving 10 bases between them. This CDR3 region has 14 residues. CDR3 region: CASSSLGPNTEAFF. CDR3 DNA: TGTGCCAGCAGTTCCCTGGGCCCGAACACTGAAGCTTTCTTT.

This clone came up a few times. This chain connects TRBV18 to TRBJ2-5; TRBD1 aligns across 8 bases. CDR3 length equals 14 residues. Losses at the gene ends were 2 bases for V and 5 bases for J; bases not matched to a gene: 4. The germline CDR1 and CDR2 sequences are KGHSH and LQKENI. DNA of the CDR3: TGTGCCAGCTCACCAGGACAGGGTTCGGAGACCCAGTACTTC. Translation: CASSPGQGSETQYF.

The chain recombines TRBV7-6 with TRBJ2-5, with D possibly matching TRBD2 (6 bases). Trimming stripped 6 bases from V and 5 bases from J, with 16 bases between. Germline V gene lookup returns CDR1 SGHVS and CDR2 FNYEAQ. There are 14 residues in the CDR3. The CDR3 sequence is CASSIPGTGETQYF. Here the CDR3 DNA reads TGTGCCAGCAGTATTCCAGGGACTGGGGAGACCCAGTACTTC.

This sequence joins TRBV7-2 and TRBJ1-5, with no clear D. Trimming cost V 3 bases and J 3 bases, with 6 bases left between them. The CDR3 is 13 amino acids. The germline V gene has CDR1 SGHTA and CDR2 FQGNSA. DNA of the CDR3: TGTGCCAGCAGCTTCGGGGTCAATCAGCCCCAGCATTTT. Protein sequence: CASSFGVNQPQHF.

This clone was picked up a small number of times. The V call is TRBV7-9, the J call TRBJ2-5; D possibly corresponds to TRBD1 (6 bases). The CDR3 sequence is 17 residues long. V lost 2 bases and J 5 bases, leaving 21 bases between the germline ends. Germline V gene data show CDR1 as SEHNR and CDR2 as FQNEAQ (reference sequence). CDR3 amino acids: CASSLNPPRGSGETQYF. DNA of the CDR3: TGTGCCAGCAGCTTAAACCCCCCTAGGGGGTCTGGGGAGACCCAGTACTTC.

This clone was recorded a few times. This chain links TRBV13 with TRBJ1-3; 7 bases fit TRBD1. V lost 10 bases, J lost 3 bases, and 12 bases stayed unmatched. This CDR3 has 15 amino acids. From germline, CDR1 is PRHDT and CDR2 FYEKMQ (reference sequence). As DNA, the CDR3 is TGTGCCACGTCCCGGCGACAGGGCGGTGGAAACACCATATATTTT. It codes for CATSRRQGGGNTIYF.

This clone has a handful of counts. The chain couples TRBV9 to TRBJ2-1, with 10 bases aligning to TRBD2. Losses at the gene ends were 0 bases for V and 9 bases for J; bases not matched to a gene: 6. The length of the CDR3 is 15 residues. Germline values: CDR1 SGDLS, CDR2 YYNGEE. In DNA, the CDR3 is TGTGCCAGCAGCGTAGTAGAGCGGGGGGGCGCTGAGCAGTTCTTC. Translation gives CASSVVERGGAEQFF.

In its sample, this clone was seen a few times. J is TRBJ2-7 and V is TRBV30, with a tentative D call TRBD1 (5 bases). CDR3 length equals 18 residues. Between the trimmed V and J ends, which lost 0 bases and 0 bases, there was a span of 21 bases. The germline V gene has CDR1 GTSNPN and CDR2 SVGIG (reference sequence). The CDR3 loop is CAWSVKIPGLGSSYEQYF. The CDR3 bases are TGTGCCTGGAGTGTAAAAATTCCAGGGTTGGGTAGCTCCTACGAGCAGTACTTC.

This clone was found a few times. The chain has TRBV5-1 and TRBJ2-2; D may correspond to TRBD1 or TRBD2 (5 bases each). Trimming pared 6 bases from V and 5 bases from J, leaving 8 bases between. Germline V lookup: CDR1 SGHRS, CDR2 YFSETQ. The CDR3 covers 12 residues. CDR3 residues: CASKWGTGELFF. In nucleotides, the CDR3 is TGCGCCAGCAAATGGGGGACCGGGGAGCTGTTTTTT.

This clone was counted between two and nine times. The CDR3 loop is CASSEPGQGHNEQFF. The CDR3 bases are TGCGCCAGCAGCGAACCGGGACAGGGCCACAATGAGCAGTTCTTC. This chain joins TRBV4-1 and TRBJ2-1; 9 nucleotides agree with TRBD1. The CDR3 spans 15 residues. CDR1 is MGHRA and CDR2 is YSYEKL in the germline V gene. Losses at the gene ends were 5 bases for V and 5 bases for J; bases not matched to a gene: 7.

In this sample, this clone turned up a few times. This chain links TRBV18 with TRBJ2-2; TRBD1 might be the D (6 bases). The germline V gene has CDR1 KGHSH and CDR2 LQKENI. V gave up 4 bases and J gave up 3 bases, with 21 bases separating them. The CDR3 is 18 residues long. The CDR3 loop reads CASSRWPTGKRDTGELFF. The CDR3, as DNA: TGTGCCAGCTCACGATGGCCTACAGGGAAAAGAGACACCGGGGAGCTGTTTTTT. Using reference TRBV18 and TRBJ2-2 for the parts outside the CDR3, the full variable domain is NAGVMQNPRHLVRRRGQEARLRCSPMKGHSHVYWYRQLPEEGLKFMVYLQKENIIDESGMPKERFSAEFPKEGPSILRIQQVVRGDSAAYFCASSRWPTGKRDTGELFFGEGSRLTVL.

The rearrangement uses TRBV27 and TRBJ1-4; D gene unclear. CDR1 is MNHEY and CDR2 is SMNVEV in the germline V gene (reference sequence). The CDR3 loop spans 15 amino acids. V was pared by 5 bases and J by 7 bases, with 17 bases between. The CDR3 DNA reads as TGTGCCAGCAGTCCCTTGTCCAGTGAGGGTGAAAAACTGTTTTTT. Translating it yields CASSPLSSEGEKLFF. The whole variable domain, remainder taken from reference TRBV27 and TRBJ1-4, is EAQVTQNPRYLITVTGKKLTVTCSQNMNHEYMSWYRQDPGLGLRQIYYSMNVEVTDKGDVPEGYKVSRKEKRNFPLILESPSPNQTSLYFCASSPLSSEGEKLFFGSGTQLSVL.

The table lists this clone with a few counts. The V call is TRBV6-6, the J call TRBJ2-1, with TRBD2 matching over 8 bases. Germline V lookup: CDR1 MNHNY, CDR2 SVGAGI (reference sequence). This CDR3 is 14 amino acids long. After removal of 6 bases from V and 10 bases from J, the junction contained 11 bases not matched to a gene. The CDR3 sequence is CASSSIPGGREQFF. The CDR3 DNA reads TGTGCCAGCAGCTCAATCCCGGGCGGGAGGGAGCAGTTCTTC.

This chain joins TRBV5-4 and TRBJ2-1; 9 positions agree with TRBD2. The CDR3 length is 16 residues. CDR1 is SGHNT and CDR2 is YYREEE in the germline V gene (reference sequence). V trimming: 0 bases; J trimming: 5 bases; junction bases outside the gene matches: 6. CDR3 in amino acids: CASSLGPTSGNNEQFF. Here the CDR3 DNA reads TGTGCCAGCAGCTTGGGACCGACTAGCGGTAACAATGAGCAGTTCTTC.

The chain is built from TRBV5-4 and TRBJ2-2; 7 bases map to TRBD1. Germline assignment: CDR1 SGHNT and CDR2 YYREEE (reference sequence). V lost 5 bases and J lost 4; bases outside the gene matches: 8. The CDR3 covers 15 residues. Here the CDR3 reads CASSPGTVTTGELFF. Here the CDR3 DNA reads TGTGCCAGCAGTCCCGGGACAGTAACCACCGGGGAGCTGTTTTTT.

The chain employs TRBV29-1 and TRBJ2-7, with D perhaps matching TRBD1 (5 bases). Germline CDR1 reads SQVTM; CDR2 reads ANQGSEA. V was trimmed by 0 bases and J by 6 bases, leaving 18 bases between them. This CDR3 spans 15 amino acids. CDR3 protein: CSVEDSVRAPFEQYF. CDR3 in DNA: TGCAGCGTTGAAGATAGTGTCAGGGCCCCTTTCGAGCAGTACTTC.

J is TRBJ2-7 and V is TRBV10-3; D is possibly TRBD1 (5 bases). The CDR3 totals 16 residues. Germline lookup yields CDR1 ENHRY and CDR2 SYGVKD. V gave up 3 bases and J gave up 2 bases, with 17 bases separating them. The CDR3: CAISDHTAGITYEQYF. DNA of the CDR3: TGTGCCATCAGTGATCACACAGCAGGGATTACCTACGAGCAGTACTTC.

The CDR3 DNA reads as TGCGCCAGCAGCCAGGACGACACGGCTGAAGCTTTCTTT. This sequence encodes CASSQDDTAEAFF. The V and J genes are TRBV4-1 and TRBJ1-1; D gene ambiguous. Germline V gene sequence: CDR1 MGHRA, CDR2 YSYEKL. Deletions cut 3 bases from V and 6 bases from J, with 11 bases between. The CDR3 length is 13 residues.

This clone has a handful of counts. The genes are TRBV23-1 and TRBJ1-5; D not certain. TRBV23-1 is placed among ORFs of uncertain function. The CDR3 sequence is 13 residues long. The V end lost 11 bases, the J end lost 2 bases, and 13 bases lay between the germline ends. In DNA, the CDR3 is TGCGCCGGAGAGGCGCAGCGCAATCAGCCCCAGCATTTT. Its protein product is CAGEAQRNQPQHF.

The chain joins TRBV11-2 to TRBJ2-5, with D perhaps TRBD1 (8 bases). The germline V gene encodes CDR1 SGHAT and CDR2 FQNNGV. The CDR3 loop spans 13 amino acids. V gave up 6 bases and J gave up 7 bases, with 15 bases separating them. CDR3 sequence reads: CASSSTGEGTQYF. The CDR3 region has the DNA TGTGCCAGCAGTTCGACAGGGGAGGGGACCCAGTACTTC. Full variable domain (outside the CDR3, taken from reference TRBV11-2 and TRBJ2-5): EAGVAQSPRYKIIEKRQSVAFWCNPISGHATLYWYQQILGQGPKLLIQFQNNGVVDDSQLPKDRFSAERLKGVDSTLKIQPAKLEDSAVYLCASSSTGEGTQYFGPGTRLLVL.

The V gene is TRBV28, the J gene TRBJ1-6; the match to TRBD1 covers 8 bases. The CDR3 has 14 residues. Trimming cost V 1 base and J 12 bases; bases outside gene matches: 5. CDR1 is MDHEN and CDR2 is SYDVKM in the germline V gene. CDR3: CASSLLTGVEPLHF. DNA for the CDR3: TGTGCCAGCAGTTTATTGACAGGGGTTGAACCCCTCCACTTT. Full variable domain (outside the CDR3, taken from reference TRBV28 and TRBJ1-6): DVKVTQSSRYLVKRTGEKVFLECVQDMDHENMFWYRQDPGLGLRLIYFSYDVKMKEKGDIPEGYSVSREKKERFSLILESASTNQTSMYLCASSLLTGVEPLHFGNGTRLTVT.

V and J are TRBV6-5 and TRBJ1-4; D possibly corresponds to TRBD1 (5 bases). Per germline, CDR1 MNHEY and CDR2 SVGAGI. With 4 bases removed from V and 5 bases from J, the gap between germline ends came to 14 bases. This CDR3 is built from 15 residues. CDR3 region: CASSSQGRMNEKLFF. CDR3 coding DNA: TGTGCCAGCAGTTCTCAGGGACGGATGAATGAAAAACTGTTTTTT.

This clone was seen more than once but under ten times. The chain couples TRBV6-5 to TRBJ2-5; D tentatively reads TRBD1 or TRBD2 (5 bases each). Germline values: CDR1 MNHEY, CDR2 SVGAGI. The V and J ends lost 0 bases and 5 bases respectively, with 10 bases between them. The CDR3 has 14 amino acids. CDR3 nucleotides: TGTGCCAGCAGTTACTCCTGGGACGGCGAGACCCAGTACTTC. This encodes CASSYSWDGETQYF.

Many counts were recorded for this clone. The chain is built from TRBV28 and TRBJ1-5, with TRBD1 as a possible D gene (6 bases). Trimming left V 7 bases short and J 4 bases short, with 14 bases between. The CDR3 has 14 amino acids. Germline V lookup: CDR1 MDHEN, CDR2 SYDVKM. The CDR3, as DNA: TGTGCCAGCACCTCCGACAGGCTGAATCAGCCCCAGCATTTT. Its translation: CASTSDRLNQPQHF.

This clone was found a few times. CDR3 DNA sequence: TGTGCCAGCAGTGAAAAAAGGTCACCCCTCCACTTT. Its translation is CASSEKRSPLHF. J is TRBJ1-6 and V is TRBV25-1; D is uncertain. The V end was cut by 2 bases, the J end by 10 bases, with 6 bases between. Germline CDR1 MGHDK, CDR2 SYGVNS. This CDR3 is built from 12 residues.

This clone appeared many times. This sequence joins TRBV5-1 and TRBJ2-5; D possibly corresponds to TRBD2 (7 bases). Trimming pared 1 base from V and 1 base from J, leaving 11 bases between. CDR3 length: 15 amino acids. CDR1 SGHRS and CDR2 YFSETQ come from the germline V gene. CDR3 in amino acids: CASSLRGDTQETQYF. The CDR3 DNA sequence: TGCGCCAGCAGCTTGCGGGGGGACACCCAAGAGACCCAGTACTTC. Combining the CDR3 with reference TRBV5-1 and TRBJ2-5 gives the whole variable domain KAGVTQTPRYLIKTRGQQVTLSCSPISGHRSVSWYQQTPGQGLQFLFEYFSETQRNKGNFPGRFSGRQFSNSRSEMNVSTLELGDSALYLCASSLRGDTQETQYFGPGTRLLVL.

Written as DNA, the CDR3 is TGTGCCAGCAGCGCTACCGGACGGACGAGCTCCTATAATTCACCCCTCCACTTT. Amino acids: CASSATGRTSSYNSPLHF. The chain uses TRBV7-2 and TRBJ1-6; D gene uncertain. The CDR3 is 18 amino acids. V was shortened by 5 bases and J by 0 bases, with 17 bases between the two germline ends. CDR1 and CDR2 from the germline V gene are SGHTA and FQGNSA.

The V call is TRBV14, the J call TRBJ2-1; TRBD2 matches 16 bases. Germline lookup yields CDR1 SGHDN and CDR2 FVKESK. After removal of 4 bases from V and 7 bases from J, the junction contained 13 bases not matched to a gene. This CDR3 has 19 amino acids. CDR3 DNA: TGTGCCAGCAGCCCAACCCCGGGACTAGCGGGGGGGGCCAGAAATGAGCAGTTCTTC. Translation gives CASSPTPGLAGGARNEQFF.

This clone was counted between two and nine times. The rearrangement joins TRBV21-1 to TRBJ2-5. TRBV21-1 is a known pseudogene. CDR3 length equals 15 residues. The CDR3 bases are TGTGCCAGCAGCAAAAGGGTCCTGCCAAAAGAGACCCAGTACTTC. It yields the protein CASSKRVLPKETQYF.

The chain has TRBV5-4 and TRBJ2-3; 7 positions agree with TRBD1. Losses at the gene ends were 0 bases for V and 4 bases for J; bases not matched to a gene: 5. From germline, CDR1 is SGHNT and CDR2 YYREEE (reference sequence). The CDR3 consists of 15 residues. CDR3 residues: CASSLEGAAADTQYF. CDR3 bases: TGTGCCAGCAGCTTGGAGGGGGCTGCGGCAGATACGCAGTATTTT.

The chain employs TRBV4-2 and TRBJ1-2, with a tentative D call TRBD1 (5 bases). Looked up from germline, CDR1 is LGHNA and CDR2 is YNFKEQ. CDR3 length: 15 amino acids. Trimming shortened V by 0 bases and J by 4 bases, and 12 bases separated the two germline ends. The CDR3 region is CASSQDTGGGYGYTF. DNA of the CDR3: TGTGCCAGCAGCCAAGATACGGGGGGAGGCTATGGCTACACCTTC.